This T cell receptor beta chain was captured by sequencing in a study of cytomegalovirus exposure and HLA in healthy donors. This clone was seen more than once but under ten times. The sample holds other DNA sequences that translate to the same CDR3. Trimming took off 3 bases at V and 5 bases at J, with 11 bases between the two ends. This CDR3 region has 12 residues. The V gene's germline CDR1 is SQVTM and CDR2 ANQGSEA. Use of 60 Vbeta and 13 Jbeta primers characterized the PCR. Here immunoSEQ multiplex PCR was the method, and the copy in TCRdb shows in-frame clones only, minus some. Here the sample spans 200,000 to 250,000 clones, more than 70% being singletons.

Sequencing was done on a sample of PBMCs. This TCR was recovered from a human donor in good health. The chain combines TRBV29-1 with TRBJ2-7; tentatively, D is TRBD1 (6 bases). DNA of the CDR3: TGCAGCGTTGACAGGGGCTCGGACGAGCAGTACTTC. It codes for CSVDRGSDEQYF.